What follows are 21 T cell receptor beta chains derived from one specimen sequenced in a study of lymphopenia after photon versus proton radiotherapy. TCRdb's table, derived via immunoSEQ multiplex PCR, lists solely in-frame clones and lacks some. This table holds about 24,000 clones, approximately 80% found once. Specimen: peripheral blood, collected from a patient treated with photon-based radiotherapy. Receptor source: a man aged 35 to 55 with gastric cancer.

The chain carries TRBV5-4 and TRBJ2-5, with D possibly TRBD2 on 5 matching bases. This CDR3 is built from 14 residues. Trimming pared 1 base from V and 1 base from J, leaving 8 bases between. Germline values: CDR1 SGHNT, CDR2 YYREEE (reference sequence). The CDR3 nucleotides are TGTGCCAGCAGCTTGAGAGGGCTCCAAGAGACCCAGTACTTC. Its protein is CASSLRGLQETQYF.

The chain is built from TRBV7-2 and TRBJ1-1; D remains ambiguous. Germline CDR1 SGHTA, CDR2 FQGNSA. There are 13 residues in the CDR3. Trimming shortened V by 2 bases and J by 8 bases, and 12 bases separated the two germline ends. This CDR3 reads CASSLSVIIEAFF. CDR3 nucleotide sequence: TGTGCCAGCAGCTTATCTGTGATCATAGAAGCTTTCTTT.

The chain joins TRBV27 to TRBJ2-5; 9 bases are a match to TRBD2. The length of the CDR3 is 15 residues. Losses at the gene ends were 3 bases for V and 1 base for J; bases not matched to a gene: 3. In germline, CDR1 is MNHEY, CDR2 SMNVEV (reference sequence). DNA of the CDR3: TGTGCCAGCAGTTTCTCGCGGGGGGGCCAAGAGACCCAGTACTTC. Translating it yields CASSFSRGGQETQYF.

This clone is medium-sized (0.01 to 0.1%) in the sample. The rearrangement joins TRBV6-5 to TRBJ1-2; 7 bases map to TRBD1. CDR1 is MNHEY and CDR2 is SVGAGI in the germline V gene. The trim removed 8 bases at V and 4 bases at J, leaving 13 bases unmatched. The CDR3 is 15 amino acids. DNA of the CDR3: TGTGCCAGCCAGGGATGGACAGGAAACTTCTATGGCTACACCTTC. Its translation is CASQGWTGNFYGYTF.

This clone was picked up a small number of times. The rearrangement links TRBV4-1 to TRBJ1-6; D not resolved. Germline CDR1 is MGHRA and CDR2 is YSYEKL. V shed 0 bases and J shed 10 bases, with 13 bases lying between them. CDR3 size: 15 residues. In DNA form, the CDR3 reads TGCGCCAGCAGCCAAGAACCAGGCTTAGGGTCACCCCTCCACTTT. The encoded protein is CASSQEPGLGSPLHF.

The V gene is TRBV9, the J gene TRBJ2-1; 11 positions match TRBD1. This CDR3 contains 15 residues. Per the germline V gene, CDR1 is SGDLS and CDR2 is YYNGEE. J was trimmed by 6 bases and V by 3 bases; bases with no gene match: 5. CDR3 protein: CASSAGQGAGNEQFF. The CDR3 coding sequence is TGTGCCAGCAGCGCTGGACAGGGGGCAGGCAATGAGCAGTTCTTC.

The J gene is TRBJ2-3, the V gene TRBV19; either TRBD1 or TRBD2 may supply D (5 bases each). The CDR3 has 15 amino acids. Germline V gives CDR1 LNHDA, CDR2 SQIVND (reference sequence). Trimming left V 4 bases short and J 6 bases short, with 17 bases between. Here the CDR3 DNA reads TGTGCCAGTAGTACCGGTGGGGGTTTGATGGATACGCAGTATTTT. Translated: CASSTGGGLMDTQYF.

A few counts support this clone. Different DNA sequences within this sample yield the same CDR3. This sequence joins TRBV25-1 and TRBJ2-5; TRBD2 is a possible D gene (5 bases). The V end was cut by 2 bases, the J end by 2 bases, with 9 bases between. Germline assignment: CDR1 MGHDK and CDR2 SYGVNS. This CDR3 spans 14 amino acids. In nucleotides, the CDR3 is TGTGCCAGCAGTGAAAGAGGGTTTCAAGAGACCCAGTACTTC. Translated: CASSERGFQETQYF.

V is TRBV9 and J is TRBJ2-5; D may be TRBD2 (5 bases). CDR3 length: 13 residues. With 0 bases removed from V and 7 bases from J, the gap between germline ends came to 10 bases. From germline, CDR1 is SGDLS and CDR2 YYNGEE. The CDR3 DNA sequence: TGTGCCAGCAGCGTAGAGCCCCGGGGGACCCAGTACTTC. Amino acids: CASSVEPRGTQYF.

The chain carries TRBV6-4 and TRBJ2-3, with 7 bases matching TRBD1. The V segment lost 6 bases and the J segment 4 bases; nucleotides outside the gene matches: 7. Germline CDR1 is MRHNA and CDR2 is SNTAGT. The CDR3 is made up of 14 amino acids. The CDR3 DNA sequence: TGTGCCAGCAGAGCCGGGACAGAGGCAGATACGCAGTATTTT. Translated, it gives CASRAGTEADTQYF.

This clone came up once. The J gene is TRBJ1-1, the V gene TRBV13; D is perhaps TRBD1 (6 bases). Germline V CDR1 and CDR2: PRHDT, FYEKMQ (reference sequence). The length of the CDR3 is 14 residues. Trimming removed 5 bases from V and 4 bases from J, with 14 bases in between. In nucleotides, the CDR3 is TGTGCCAGCAGCGCTCTCGGGGGCGTCACTGAAGCTTTCTTT. This codes for CASSALGGVTEAFF.

The rearrangement links TRBV7-3 to TRBJ2-7; possible D gene TRBD1, 5 bases. CDR3 length equals 16 residues. Germline values: CDR1 SGHTA, CDR2 FQGTGA. Between the trimmed V and J ends, which lost 2 bases and 3 bases, there was a span of 17 bases. The CDR3 bases are TGTGCCAGCAGCTTAGCCCCCGGTCAAGGGGACTACGAGCAGTACTTC. Translating it yields CASSLAPGQGDYEQYF.

The chain employs TRBV18 and TRBJ2-2; weak D call: TRBD1 (6 bases). This CDR3 has 18 residues. Germline values: CDR1 KGHSH, CDR2 LQKENI. V lost 3 bases to trimming and J lost 0 bases, with 17 bases between them. This chain's CDR3 is CASSPGPKEGANTGELFF. CDR3 nucleotides: TGTGCCAGCTCACCGGGCCCCAAAGAGGGGGCGAACACCGGGGAGCTGTTTTTT.

The CDR3 sequence is CASSSDRMNTEAFF. In DNA, the CDR3 is TGTGCCAGCAGCTCGGACCGTATGAACACTGAAGCTTTCTTT. The J gene is TRBJ1-1, the V gene TRBV11-3, with no clear D. V gave up 4 bases and J gave up 0 bases, with 9 bases separating them. The V gene's germline CDR1 is SGHNT and CDR2 YENEEA. CDR3 length: 14 residues.

This clone appeared once. This sequence joins TRBV12-5 and TRBJ1-1; D uncertain. The CDR3 contains 13 residues. The germline V gene encodes CDR1 LGHNT and CDR2 FRNRAP. Trimming removed 6 bases from V and 1 base from J, with 9 bases in between. The CDR3 loop reads CASGPLGNTEAFF. The DNA for the CDR3 is TGTGCTAGTGGCCCCCTCGGGAACACTGAAGCTTTCTTT.

This clone was seen just once. The gene calls are TRBV27 and TRBJ1-5, with D possibly being TRBD1 (6 bases). This CDR3 contains 15 residues. Trimming shortened V by 5 bases and J by 4 bases, and 15 bases separated the two germline ends. Germline V gene lookup returns CDR1 MNHEY and CDR2 SMNVEV (reference sequence). The CDR3 DNA sequence: TGTGCCAGCAGTATAACAGGGTTGAGGAATCAGCCCCAGCATTTT. Amino acid sequence: CASSITGLRNQPQHF.

The chain combines TRBV19 with TRBJ2-2; unclear D gene. This CDR3 is built from 12 residues. Between the trimmed V and J ends, which lost 7 bases and 1 base, there was a span of 4 bases. Germline lookup yields CDR1 LNHDA and CDR2 SQIVND (reference sequence). The CDR3 DNA reads as TGTGCCAGTACCAGGAACACCGGGGAGCTGTTTTTT. It is translated as CASTRNTGELFF.

This chain joins TRBV7-6 and TRBJ2-3; maybe TRBD1 (6 bases). The CDR3 covers 16 residues. The V end lost 4 bases, the J end lost 2 bases, and 16 bases lay between the germline ends. Germline loops: CDR1 SGHVS, CDR2 FNYEAQ. The CDR3 DNA is TGTGCCAGCAGCTCCGTAGGGGGATGGGACACAGATACGCAGTATTTT. This encodes CASSSVGGWDTDTQYF.

The J gene is TRBJ2-7, the V gene TRBV5-4; 7 bases are shared with TRBD2. J lost 0 bases, V lost 1 base, and 7 bases had no gene match. The CDR3 consists of 16 residues. In germline, CDR1 is SGHNT, CDR2 YYREEE (reference sequence). CDR3 region: CASSLWDGGSSYEQYF. The DNA of the CDR3 is TGTGCCAGCAGCTTGTGGGACGGGGGGAGCTCCTACGAGCAGTACTTC.

The V and J genes are TRBV30 and TRBJ2-7; 7 bases match TRBD1. The length of the CDR3 is 14 residues. CDR1 and CDR2 from the germline V gene are GTSNPN and SVGIG (reference sequence). V lost 2 bases to trimming and J lost 5 bases; unmatched junction nucleotides: 9. This chain's CDR3 is CAWSHLRQGHEQYF. The CDR3 bases are TGTGCCTGGAGTCACCTAAGACAGGGCCACGAGCAGTACTTC.

The V gene is TRBV7-9, the J gene TRBJ2-7; no firm D call. CDR3 length: 12 residues. Germline CDR1 SEHNR, CDR2 FQNEAQ (reference sequence). Between the trimmed V and J ends, which lost 11 bases and 7 bases, there was a span of 18 bases. The CDR3 DNA reads as TGTGCCTCCAGTGGGCTACGAAATGAGCAGTACTTC. This gives the protein CASSGLRNEQYF.